Below are 21 T cell receptor beta chains sequenced from a single sample in a study of hypomethylating agent response in myelodysplastic syndrome. This table comes from immunoSEQ multiplex PCR, and its TCRdb copy is limited to in-frame clones, with some not included. The table has approximately 11,000 clones, around 80% seen once. Sequencing used bone marrow, obtained before or after starting hypomethylating agent treatment for myelodysplastic syndrome (not recorded which). These receptors originate from a human donor with myelodysplastic syndrome.

This clone was recorded once. The V call is TRBV28, the J call TRBJ1-5; D is possibly TRBD1 (6 bases). Trimming took 6 bases from V and 0 from J, leaving 15 bases between them. CDR3 length: 16 residues. CDR1 is MDHEN and CDR2 is SYDVKM in the germline V gene. For the CDR3, the DNA is TGTGCCAGCAGACCTCCGGGACAAGTTAGCAATCAGCCCCAGCATTTT. This codes for CASRPPGQVSNQPQHF.

The chain combines TRBV18 with TRBJ2-7, with 9 positions matching TRBD1. The CDR3 is made up of 15 amino acids. V gave up 6 bases and J gave up 4 bases; unmatched junction bases: 10. The V gene's germline CDR1 is KGHSH and CDR2 LQKENI. In nucleotides, the CDR3 is TGTGCCAGCTCGCATAAACAGGGGGCGGAGTACGAGCAGTACTTC. The encoded protein is CASSHKQGAEYEQYF. Full variable domain (missing parts from reference TRBV18 and TRBJ2-7): NAGVMQNPRHLVRRRGQEARLRCSPMKGHSHVYWYRQLPEEGLKFMVYLQKENIIDESGMPKERFSAEFPKEGPSILRIQQVVRGDSAAYFCASSHKQGAEYEQYFGPGTRLTVT.

The chain links TRBV7-6 to TRBJ2-1; no clear D. V shed 5 bases and J shed 8 bases, with 16 bases lying between them. CDR3 size: 14 residues. From germline, CDR1 is SGHVS and CDR2 FNYEAQ. The CDR3 DNA follows: TGTGCCAGCAGCCCGCATGTGGGTCAGGATGAGCAGTTCTTC. Translating it yields CASSPHVGQDEQFF.

The rearrangement uses TRBV30 and TRBJ1-5; 7 nucleotides align to TRBD1. Germline V CDR1 and CDR2: GTSNPN, SVGIG (reference sequence). This CDR3 is 16 amino acids long. With 0 bases clipped from V and 7 bases from J, the junction kept 12 bases outside the gene matches. The CDR3, as DNA: TGTGCCTGGAGTGTACGGGGGAGGACAGGAGGCCAGCCCCAGCATTTT. Residues: CAWSVRGRTGGQPQHF. The full variable domain, completed using reference TRBV30 and TRBJ1-5, is SQTIHQWPATLVQPVGSPLSLECTVEGTSNPNLYWYRQAAGRGLQLLFYSVGIGQISSEVPQNLSASRPQDRQFILSSKKLLLSDSGFYLCAWSVRGRTGGQPQHFGDGTRLSIL.

The V call is TRBV7-2, the J call TRBJ2-5, with 9 bases matching TRBD2. This CDR3 is 15 amino acids long. Trimming cost V 2 bases and J 5 bases; bases outside gene matches: 6. Looked up from germline, CDR1 is SGHTA and CDR2 is FQGNSA. The CDR3 nucleotides are TGTGCCAGCAGCTTAAAGGCGGGAGGGGGGGAGACCCAGTACTTC. It yields the protein CASSLKAGGGETQYF.

J is TRBJ2-5 and V is TRBV7-7; D not certain. The CDR3 has 17 amino acids. The V end lost 0 bases, the J end lost 5 bases, and 19 bases lay between the germline ends. The germline V gene has CDR1 SSHAT and CDR2 FNYEAQ (reference sequence). The CDR3 DNA sequence: TGTGCCAGCAGCTTAGCGCGAGGAACAGTGGGGTTGGAGACCCAGTACTTC. Protein: CASSLARGTVGLETQYF.

This chain connects TRBV2 to TRBJ2-3; D gene uncertain. Germline CDR1 reads SNHLY; CDR2 reads FYNNEI. V lost 6 bases, J lost 2 bases, and 9 bases lay in between. The CDR3 has 13 amino acids. CDR3 protein: CASRLFPTDTQYF. CDR3 bases: TGTGCCAGCAGGCTATTTCCCACAGATACGCAGTATTTT.

The gene calls are TRBV19 and TRBJ1-1; 9 bases are a match to TRBD1. The J segment lost 0 bases and the V segment lost 5 bases, leaving 4 bases of the junction unmatched. CDR1 and CDR2 from the germline V gene are LNHDA and SQIVND (reference sequence). CDR3 length: 15 residues. The CDR3 sequence is CASSRGTGMNTEAFF. As DNA, the CDR3 is TGTGCCAGTAGTCGGGGGACAGGGATGAACACTGAAGCTTTCTTT.

This rearrangement joins TRBV5-1 to TRBJ1-5, with a possible D match to TRBD1 (6 bases). CDR3 length: 15 residues. V lost 2 bases and J 0 bases, leaving 9 bases between the germline ends. Germline lookup yields CDR1 SGHRS and CDR2 YFSETQ. The CDR3: CASSFTGNSNQPQHF. The CDR3 DNA follows: TGCGCCAGCAGCTTTACAGGGAATAGCAATCAGCCCCAGCATTTT.

V gene TRBV28 combines with J gene TRBJ2-3; 10 bases map to TRBD1. V was pared by 3 bases and J by 4 bases, with 4 bases of the junction left unmatched. In germline, CDR1 is MDHEN, CDR2 SYDVKM. CDR3 size: 15 residues. Here the CDR3 reads CASSLTGGNADTQYF. CDR3 in DNA: TGTGCCAGCAGTTTGACAGGGGGCAATGCAGATACGCAGTATTTT.

Concerning this clone: A read error may account for a junction end that differs from germline. The CDR3 here is CASREEYYEQYF. Here the CDR3 DNA reads TGTGCCAGCAGGGAAGAGTACTACGAGCAGTACTTC. V and J are TRBV6-1 and TRBJ2-7; D is uncertain. Looked up from germline, CDR1 is MNHNS and CDR2 is SASEGT. The CDR3 totals 12 residues.

V usage is TRBV2 and J usage is TRBJ1-6, with D maybe TRBD1 (6 bases). The ends were cut back, 3 bases at V and 8 bases at J, with 8 bases in the middle. The CDR3 is made up of 13 amino acids. CDR1 and CDR2 from the germline V gene are SNHLY and FYNNEI. The CDR3 nucleotides read TGTGCCAGCAGTGAGACAGGATATTCACCCCTCCACTTT. Protein product: CASSETGYSPLHF.

This chain connects TRBV10-2 to TRBJ2-5, with TRBD1 as a possible D gene (8 bases). The V end lost 4 bases, the J end lost 3 bases, and 15 bases lay between the germline ends. CDR3 size: 15 residues. Germline V CDR1 and CDR2: WSHSY, SAAADI. CDR3 protein: CASSGTGGAKETQYF. CDR3 in DNA: TGCGCCAGCAGTGGAACAGGGGGGGCCAAAGAGACCCAGTACTTC.

The rearrangement joins TRBV28 to TRBJ2-7; TRBD1 or TRBD2 may be the D gene (5 bases each). Germline lookup yields CDR1 MDHEN and CDR2 SYDVKM. There are 17 residues in the CDR3. V was trimmed by 3 bases and J by 2 bases, leaving 20 bases between them. The CDR3 DNA reads TGTGCCAGCAGTTTTATACCACCGGGACCTAACGCCTACGAGCAGTACTTC. It yields the protein CASSFIPPGPNAYEQYF. Variable domain in full (rest from reference TRBV28 and TRBJ2-7): DVKVTQSSRYLVKRTGEKVFLECVQDMDHENMFWYRQDPGLGLRLIYFSYDVKMKEKGDIPEGYSVSREKKERFSLILESASTNQTSMYLCASSFIPPGPNAYEQYFGPGTRLTVT.

The chain combines TRBV27 with TRBJ1-5; 7 bases are shared with TRBD1. Germline assignment: CDR1 MNHEY and CDR2 SMNVEV (reference sequence). The CDR3 contains 15 residues. V lost 2 bases and J lost 4; bases outside the gene matches: 5. This CDR3 is CASSLRGQRNQPQHF. The CDR3, as DNA: TGTGCCAGCAGTTTAAGGGGACAGCGAAATCAGCCCCAGCATTTT.

This rearrangement joins TRBV6-5 to TRBJ2-5; the D gene is possibly TRBD1 (5 bases). The end of the DNA fits TRBJ2-7 better, so the J call may be wrong. Germline assignment: CDR1 MNHEY and CDR2 SVGAGI. The CDR3 has 14 residues. CDR3 in DNA: TGTGCCAGCAGTTACGCAGGGTCATCCTACGAGCAGTACTTC. Amino acids: CASSYAGSSYEQYF.

This rearrangement joins TRBV9 to TRBJ1-2; TRBD1 is a possible D gene (5 bases). The CDR3 is made up of 14 amino acids. Germline values: CDR1 SGDLS, CDR2 YYNGEE. The V and J ends lost 1 base and 6 bases respectively, with 13 bases between them. CDR3 residues: CASSVTDSTDGYTF. The CDR3 DNA is TGTGCCAGCAGCGTAACTGACAGTACAGATGGCTACACCTTC.

V usage is TRBV28 and J usage is TRBJ1-2; D might be TRBD1 (6 bases). Germline V gene sequence: CDR1 MDHEN, CDR2 SYDVKM. The CDR3 length is 13 residues. V was shortened by 5 bases and J by 4 bases, with 11 bases between the two germline ends. The CDR3 DNA follows: TGTGCCAGCAGTGAAGCAGGGGTCTATGGCTACACCTTC. Encoded protein: CASSEAGVYGYTF.

This clone was seen only once. The rearrangement uses TRBV7-8 and TRBJ2-7, with 10 bases identical to TRBD2. This CDR3 region has 15 residues. Trimming cost V 0 bases and J 3 bases; bases outside gene matches: 2. The germline gives CDR1 SGHVS, CDR2 FQNEAQ. CDR3 sequence reads: CASSLAGLAVYEQYF. CDR3 nucleotide sequence: TGTGCCAGCAGCTTAGCCGGACTAGCGGTCTACGAGCAGTACTTC.

The chain carries TRBV5-1 and TRBJ1-1; 12 bases agree with TRBD1. Germline lookup yields CDR1 SGHRS and CDR2 YFSETQ. V gave up 0 bases and J gave up 4 bases; unmatched junction bases: 4. CDR3 size: 16 residues. CDR3 nucleotides: TGCGCCAGCAGCTTGGGGGACAGGGGGCTCGGCACTGAAGCTTTCTTT. Translation gives CASSLGDRGLGTEAFF. The full variable domain, completed using reference TRBV5-1 and TRBJ1-1, is KAGVTQTPRYLIKTRGQQVTLSCSPISGHRSVSWYQQTPGQGLQFLFEYFSETQRNKGNFPGRFSGRQFSNSRSEMNVSTLELGDSALYLCASSLGDRGLGTEAFFGQGTRLTVV.

The gene calls are TRBV30 and TRBJ2-2; unclear D gene. The V gene's germline CDR1 is GTSNPN and CDR2 SVGIG (reference sequence). The ends were cut back, 5 bases at V and 5 bases at J, with 12 bases in the middle. The CDR3 runs 13 residues. The CDR3 DNA follows: TGTGCCTGGGGGTCAGGTTCAACCGGGGAGCTGTTTTTT. Its translation is CAWGSGSTGELFF.